These 14 T cell receptor beta chains share one sample of origin, sequenced in a study of T cell responses to AZD1222 COVID-19 vaccine. Profiled with immunoSEQ multiplex PCR; TCRdb holds only in-frame clones, not every one. The sample yields around 140,000 clones, around 84% seen once. This specimen was peripheral blood, taken 28 days after the second AZD1222 dose. These receptors originate from an adult who received the AZD1222 COVID-19 vaccine.

This chain links TRBV30 with TRBJ1-5; no clear D. This CDR3 has 13 amino acids. Germline V gives CDR1 GTSNPN, CDR2 SVGIG (reference sequence). Trimming left V 5 bases short and J 4 bases short, with 12 bases between. CDR3 sequence: CAWAVAENQPQHF. The CDR3 bases are TGTGCCTGGGCGGTGGCGGAGAATCAGCCCCAGCATTTT.

The sample holds a few counts of this clone. The J gene is TRBJ1-5, the V gene TRBV6-5, with unresolved D. Trimming shortened V by 2 bases and J by 9 bases, and 14 bases separated the two germline ends. Germline V gives CDR1 MNHEY, CDR2 SVGAGI. This CDR3 has 14 residues. Here the CDR3 reads CASSYQGPRGPQHF. CDR3 coding DNA: TGTGCCAGCAGTTACCAAGGACCGCGGGGGCCCCAGCATTTT.

The genes are TRBV24-1 and TRBJ1-5; no clear D gene. CDR1 KGHDR and CDR2 SFDVKD come from the germline V gene. This CDR3 has 15 residues. Trimming took off 5 bases at V and 5 bases at J, with 15 bases between the two ends. The CDR3 loop reads CATSAGGPFHQPQHF. CDR3 in DNA: TGTGCCACCAGTGCCGGAGGACCGTTCCATCAGCCCCAGCATTTT.

J is TRBJ2-1 and V is TRBV5-1, with 7 bases matching TRBD2. From germline, CDR1 is SGHRS and CDR2 YFSETQ. The CDR3 contains 16 residues. V shed 2 bases, J shed 6 bases, and the junction held 11 bases outside the gene matches. In nucleotides, the CDR3 is TGCGCCAGCAGCTTAGGCATTAGCGGGCGAACCAATGAGCAGTTCTTC. Amino acid sequence: CASSLGISGRTNEQFF.

The chain combines TRBV7-2 with TRBJ2-1, with no clear D. The CDR3 is 13 amino acids. Germline lookup yields CDR1 SGHTA and CDR2 FQGNSA. V lost 4 bases to trimming and J lost 5 bases, with 9 bases between them. The CDR3 is CASSWRENNEQFF. In nucleotides, the CDR3 is TGTGCCAGCAGCTGGAGAGAAAACAATGAGCAGTTCTTC.

The chain employs TRBV6-5 and TRBJ2-5, with a possible D match to TRBD2 (5 bases). The CDR3 contains 14 residues. Per germline, CDR1 MNHEY and CDR2 SVGAGI. V gave up 0 bases and J gave up 4 bases, with 9 bases separating them. The CDR3 DNA sequence: TGTGCCAGCAGTTACTCGTCTGGGAGAGAGACCCAGTACTTC. Amino acids: CASSYSSGRETQYF.

The chain recombines TRBV5-1 with TRBJ2-7; 8 bases match TRBD1. The V segment lost 3 bases and the J segment 5 bases; nucleotides outside the gene matches: 7. There are 14 residues in the CDR3. CDR1 SGHRS and CDR2 YFSETQ come from the germline V gene. DNA for the CDR3: TGCGCCAGCAGCTCGATGACAGGGGCAAACGAGCAGTACTTC. It codes for CASSSMTGANEQYF.

The chain uses TRBV12-3 or TRBV12-4 and TRBJ1-1; D unclear. V lost 8 bases, J lost 7 bases, and 11 bases lay in between. The CDR3 length is 11 residues. Here the CDR3 DNA reads TGTGCCAGCCGTTCACGCCATGAAGCTTTCTTT. Its translation is CASRSRHEAFF.

The chain recombines TRBV18 with TRBJ2-7; D may correspond to TRBD1 or TRBD2 (5 bases each). Germline V lookup: CDR1 KGHSH, CDR2 LQKENI. This CDR3 region has 13 residues. Trimming pared 6 bases from V and 3 bases from J, leaving 12 bases between. In DNA, the CDR3 is TGTGCCAGCTCCGAGGGGACGGGCTACGAGCAGTACTTC. It yields the protein CASSEGTGYEQYF.

V gene TRBV27 combines with J gene TRBJ1-4; the D is unclear. Looked up from germline, CDR1 is MNHEY and CDR2 is SMNVEV (reference sequence). Trimming took off 0 bases at V and 8 bases at J, with 16 bases between the two ends. This CDR3 region has 16 residues. The CDR3 loop is CASSLSTQPSGEKLFF. The CDR3, as DNA: TGTGCCAGCAGTTTATCGACACAGCCCTCGGGGGAAAAACTGTTTTTT.

Points on this clone: The CDR3 ends on some other residue instead of the conserved phenylalanine or tryptophan, so this is likely a read error. The rearrangement joins TRBV2 to TRBJ1-2, with 7 nucleotides matching TRBD1. Trimming took 4 bases from V and 6 from J; bases not matched to a gene: 11. CDR3 size: 15 residues. Germline V gene sequence: CDR1 SNHLY, CDR2 FYNNEI. The CDR3 DNA follows: TGTGCCAGCAGTGGGACAGGTGATCGAGGAAATGGCTACACCCTC. It codes for CASSGTGDRGNGYTL.

The CDR3 nucleotides read TGTGCCAGCAGCCCGCGACTAGCGGGAGGGCCCAGCACCGGGGAGCTGTTTTTT. It encodes CASSPRLAGGPSTGELFF. The chain combines TRBV7-9 with TRBJ2-2; 14 nucleotides align to TRBD2. Germline V CDR1 and CDR2: SEHNR, FQNEAQ (reference sequence). The trim removed 5 bases at V and 4 bases at J, leaving 9 bases unmatched. This CDR3 spans 18 amino acids.

Only a few counts were recorded for this clone. This chain uses TRBV5-4 with TRBJ1-1, with 8 bases matching TRBD1. Germline V gene lookup returns CDR1 SGHNT and CDR2 YYREEE (reference sequence). The trim removed 4 bases at V and 1 base at J, leaving 9 bases unmatched. There are 16 residues in the CDR3. CDR3 sequence reads: CASSGMDRDKNTEAFF. The DNA for the CDR3 is TGTGCCAGCAGCGGGATGGACAGGGATAAGAACACTGAAGCTTTCTTT.

In the case of this clone: The same CDR3 arises from other DNA sequences in this sample as well. The chain has TRBV6-5 and TRBJ1-1, with 8 positions matching TRBD1. The CDR3 runs 13 residues. V lost 6 bases to trimming and J lost 4 bases; unmatched junction nucleotides: 4. Germline values: CDR1 MNHEY, CDR2 SVGAGI. CDR3: CASRLDRGTEAFF. In nucleotides, the CDR3 is TGTGCCAGCAGATTAGACAGGGGCACTGAAGCTTTCTTT.